The next 22 T cell receptor beta chains were all read from a single sample in a study of control samples from healthy donors and cancer patients. Repertoires were generated with immunoSEQ multiplex PCR, while TCRdb's copy carries only in-frame clones and drops some. The repertoire has tens of thousands of clones, 89% of them found once; the top ten carry 1.6%. The sequencing input was PBMCs. Source of these receptors: a man aged 35-49 years with colorectal cancer.

The chain links TRBV6-2 or TRBV6-3 to TRBJ2-5; D ambiguous. Germline V gene data show CDR1 as MNHEY and CDR2 as SVGEGT. The CDR3 is 12 amino acids. V gave up 6 bases and J gave up 7 bases, with 12 bases separating them. CDR3 protein: CASSRTWGTQYF. CDR3 DNA: TGTGCCAGCAGCCGGACCTGGGGGACCCAGTACTTC.

The CDR3 sequence: CASSPETGVHNEQFF. In nucleotides, the CDR3 is TGTGCCAGCAGCCCTGAGACAGGGGTGCACAATGAGCAGTTCTTC. The rearrangement uses TRBV3-1 (or the pseudogene TRBV3-2) and TRBJ2-1; 8 bases are shared with TRBD1. Trimming took 4 bases from V and 5 from J; bases not matched to a gene: 7. The CDR3 is made up of 15 amino acids. CDR1 and CDR2 (germline): LGHDT, YNNKEL (reference sequence).

The rearrangement uses TRBV28 and TRBJ1-6; D is ambiguous. Trimming removed 2 bases from V and 13 bases from J, with 18 bases in between. The CDR3 length is 15 residues. CDR1 is MDHEN, CDR2 SYDVKM, per germline. The CDR3 reads CASSLEDRVQRPLHF. For the CDR3, the DNA is TGTGCCAGCAGTTTAGAAGATAGGGTCCAACGGCCCCTCCACTTT.

The DNA for the CDR3 is TGTGCCAGCAGCTTAGCCAGGAACCCCTTTCGCTATGGCTACACCTTC. This sequence encodes CASSLARNPFRYGYTF. The chain joins TRBV7-2 to TRBJ1-2; D not certain. The CDR3 is 16 residues long. Germline lookup yields CDR1 SGHTA and CDR2 FQGNSA. V was clipped by 0 bases and J by 4 bases, with 15 bases between them.

The chain couples TRBV4-1 to TRBJ2-7, with 9 positions matching TRBD2. V trimming: 4 bases; J trimming: 4 bases; junction bases outside the gene matches: 14. There are 17 residues in the CDR3. Germline V gives CDR1 MGHRA, CDR2 YSYEKL. Written as DNA, the CDR3 is TGCGCCAGCAGCCCCCTAGGGAAGGCTAGCGGGGCTTACGAGCAGTACTTC. Its translation is CASSPLGKASGAYEQYF.

The chain has TRBV11-2 and TRBJ2-1; 7 bases match TRBD1. This CDR3 spans 16 amino acids. Germline CDR1 is SGHAT and CDR2 is FQNNGV. With V trimmed by 4 bases and J by 4 bases, 10 bases remained unmatched. This CDR3 is CASSSSGGPLYNEQFF. The CDR3 DNA reads TGTGCCAGCAGCTCATCAGGGGGACCCCTTTACAATGAGCAGTTCTTC.

The chain links TRBV23-1 to TRBJ2-7, with 9 bases that match TRBD1. TRBV23-1 is flagged as an ORF with uncertain function. With 4 bases clipped from V and 3 bases from J, the junction kept 4 bases outside the gene matches. The CDR3 runs to 14 residues. As DNA, the CDR3 is TGCGCCAGCAGTCCGGGACAGGGTGTCTACGAGCAGTACTTC. It encodes CASSPGQGVYEQYF.

This sequence joins TRBV6-5 and TRBJ2-3; the match to TRBD2 covers 7 bases. The ends lost 6 bases at V and 3 bases at J; junction bases unmatched: 6. The V gene's germline CDR1 is MNHEY and CDR2 SVGAGI. The CDR3 sequence is 14 residues long. CDR3 amino acids: CASRLARGTDTQYF. The CDR3 region has the DNA TGTGCCAGCAGACTAGCGCGAGGGACAGATACGCAGTATTTT.

The gene calls are TRBV7-3 and TRBJ2-1; D assignment may be TRBD1 or TRBD2 (5 bases each). The CDR3 has 13 amino acids. V lost 5 bases and J lost 4, with 9 bases in between. Germline V lookup: CDR1 SGHTA, CDR2 FQGTGA. The CDR3 sequence: CASSRDQYNEQFF. The CDR3 bases are TGTGCCAGCAGCCGGGACCAATACAATGAGCAGTTCTTC.

The chain is built from TRBV5-5 and TRBJ1-2; weak D call: TRBD1 (5 bases). The CDR3 has 14 residues. V lost 5 bases, J lost 3 bases, and 14 bases lay in between. Germline V gene data show CDR1 as SGHKS and CDR2 as YYEKEE (reference sequence). This chain's CDR3 is CASSPGASYYGYTF. In DNA form, the CDR3 reads TGTGCCAGCAGTCCCGGGGCCTCATACTATGGCTACACCTTC.

The chain is built from TRBV7-9 and TRBJ1-4; D gene unclear. V lost 2 bases to trimming and J lost 8 bases, with 6 bases between them. CDR3 size: 12 residues. Germline CDR1 reads SEHNR; CDR2 reads FQNEAQ (reference sequence). The CDR3 DNA reads as TGTGCCAGCAGCTTACTGATAGAAAAACTGTTTTTT. Translating gives CASSLLIEKLFF.

The rearrangement links TRBV10-1 to TRBJ1-6; TRBD1 is a possible D gene (5 bases). The germline V gene has CDR1 WNHNN and CDR2 SYGVQD (reference sequence). With 3 bases removed from V and 10 bases from J, the gap between germline ends came to 13 bases. The CDR3 runs 14 residues. CDR3 in amino acids: CASSDGAYGSPLHF. The DNA of the CDR3 is TGCGCCAGCAGTGATGGGGCGTATGGCTCACCCCTCCACTTT.

The chain combines TRBV2 with TRBJ2-1; tentative D call: TRBD1 (6 bases). CDR1 is SNHLY and CDR2 is FYNNEI in the germline V gene. The ends were cut back, 2 bases at V and 0 bases at J, with 8 bases in the middle. CDR3 length: 15 residues. In nucleotides, the CDR3 is TGTGCCAGCAGTGAACAGGGGAGCTCCTACAATGAGCAGTTCTTC. Translating gives CASSEQGSSYNEQFF.

The chain uses TRBV7-9 and TRBJ1-5, with D possibly TRBD1 on 5 matching bases. Germline-derived CDR1 and CDR2 are SEHNR and FQNEAQ (reference sequence). Trimming removed 5 bases from V and 2 bases from J, with 16 bases in between. The CDR3 runs 16 residues. CDR3 bases: TGTGCCAGCAGCCCAACCCCAGGGTTGGGCAATCAGCCCCAGCATTTT. It translates to CASSPTPGLGNQPQHF.

This CDR3 reads CATSDRDRGLGTDTQYF. DNA of the CDR3: TGTGCCACCAGTGACCGGGACAGGGGGTTGGGCACAGATACGCAGTATTTT. J is TRBJ2-3 and V is TRBV24-1, with 11 bases that match TRBD1. V gave up 4 bases and J gave up 1 base; unmatched junction bases: 6. The V gene's germline CDR1 is KGHDR and CDR2 SFDVKD. The CDR3 totals 17 residues.

This chain connects TRBV27 to TRBJ1-2, with 8 positions matching TRBD1. The CDR3 spans 14 residues. Germline V gene sequence: CDR1 MNHEY, CDR2 SMNVEV (reference sequence). V shed 6 bases and J 8 bases; nucleotides not matched to a gene: 11. CDR3 DNA sequence: TGTGCCAGCAGGTATATTCAGGGGGCAGGAGGCTACACCTTC. Amino acid sequence: CASRYIQGAGGYTF.

This chain connects TRBV5-4 to TRBJ2-7; 7 bases are a match to TRBD2. The CDR3 is 13 residues long. Looked up from germline, CDR1 is SGHNT and CDR2 is YYREEE (reference sequence). V lost 4 bases, J lost 4 bases, and 5 bases stayed unmatched. The CDR3 region is CASSPSGGYEQYF. CDR3 DNA: TGTGCCAGCAGCCCCTCGGGGGGTTACGAGCAGTACTTC.

The chain is built from TRBV27 and TRBJ1-5, with D possibly matching TRBD1 (6 bases). The CDR3 is 16 residues long. The V and J ends lost 2 bases and 3 bases respectively, with 14 bases between them. The V gene's germline CDR1 is MNHEY and CDR2 SMNVEV (reference sequence). CDR3 residues: CASSLIGTKLNQPQHF. The CDR3 bases are TGTGCCAGCAGTTTAATCGGGACAAAACTCAATCAGCCCCAGCATTTT.

The chain combines TRBV25-1 with TRBJ1-1; D remains unclear. CDR1 and CDR2 (germline): MGHDK, SYGVNS. CDR3 length: 15 residues. The V and J ends lost 0 bases and 2 bases respectively, with 10 bases between them. Here the CDR3 reads CASSEYGQSNTEAFF. DNA for the CDR3: TGTGCCAGCAGTGAATATGGGCAGAGCAACACTGAAGCTTTCTTT.

V usage is TRBV4-1 and J usage is TRBJ2-1, with D possibly TRBD2 on 5 matching bases. The germline V gene encodes CDR1 MGHRA and CDR2 YSYEKL. Trimming stripped 4 bases from V and 8 bases from J, with 9 bases between. CDR3 length equals 12 residues. The CDR3 loop reads CASSRAGDEQFF. DNA for the CDR3: TGCGCCAGCAGCCGGGCGGGTGATGAGCAGTTCTTC.

This sequence joins TRBV7-2 and TRBJ1-5, with D uncertain. Germline CDR1 is SGHTA and CDR2 is FQGNSA. V lost 1 base to trimming and J lost 0 bases, with 10 bases between them. This CDR3 is 16 amino acids long. The CDR3 region is CASSLGEGYSNQPQHF. CDR3 bases: TGTGCCAGCAGCTTAGGTGAGGGTTATAGCAATCAGCCCCAGCATTTT.

The chain links TRBV11-2 to TRBJ2-5; maybe TRBD1 (6 bases). The CDR3 is made up of 17 amino acids. Germline V gene lookup returns CDR1 SGHAT and CDR2 FQNNGV. V dropped 1 base and J dropped 2 bases, with 17 bases sitting between them. The CDR3 spells CASSLAGGSLYQETQYF. In DNA form, the CDR3 reads TGTGCCAGCAGCTTAGCTGGGGGCAGTTTATATCAAGAGACCCAGTACTTC.